The T cell receptor (beta chain) described here comes from a study of shared clonotypes between healthy human individuals. Study overall: The people who gave samples were a couple of women and three men aged 18 to 49.

Germline lookup yields CDR1 KGHSH and CDR2 LQKENI. The CDR3 contains 14 residues. V was clipped by 5 bases and J by 5 bases; unmatched bases: 6. Assay execution proceeded at the deep level. Sequenced by immunoSEQ multiplex PCR; TCRdb stores in-frame clones only, minus some. This table holds over 1.5 million clones, 95% to 99% found once. This TCR came from a man under 40 in good health. The sequenced material came from naive CD4+ T cells sorted from blood. Regarding subset: CD45RA+ positively selected. The chain carries TRBV18 and TRBJ2-5, with TRBD1 matching over 9 bases. The CDR3 protein is CASSRQGGDETQYF. The CDR3 coding sequence is TGTGCCAGCTCAAGACAGGGGGGAGATGAGACCCAGTACTTC.